Shown below are 23 T cell receptor beta chains from a single sample sequenced in a study of blood T cell repertoires in COVID-19. Libraries were prepared by immunoSEQ multiplex PCR; TCRdb keeps only in-frame clonotypes and omits some of them. Among approximately 250,000 clones listed, around 83% were seen once. Sequenced input: peripheral blood. These receptors came from a middle-aged man who had recovered from COVID-19.

The chain employs TRBV2 and TRBJ1-1; no definite D call. Trimming took 7 bases from V and 3 from J, leaving 12 bases between them. Looked up from germline, CDR1 is SNHLY and CDR2 is FYNNEI. CDR3 length: 13 residues. The CDR3 reads CASKTGGDTEAFF. CDR3 nucleotide sequence: TGTGCCAGCAAAACGGGAGGTGACACTGAAGCTTTCTTT.

The chain couples TRBV5-1 to TRBJ1-6; 8 positions agree with TRBD1. The CDR3 has 14 amino acids. CDR1 SGHRS and CDR2 YFSETQ come from the germline V gene. Trimming at V came to 4 bases and at J to 9 bases, leaving 6 bases not matched to a gene. The CDR3 coding sequence is TGCGCCAGCAGCCCGGACAGGGACGGTTCACCCCTCCACTTT. This encodes CASSPDRDGSPLHF.

The rearrangement joins TRBV19 to TRBJ1-1, with TRBD1 matching over 8 bases. The CDR3 has 13 amino acids. V lost 8 bases to trimming and J lost 7 bases; unmatched junction nucleotides: 9. Germline CDR1 reads LNHDA; CDR2 reads SQIVND (reference sequence). The CDR3, as DNA: TGTGCCAGTCGACCATTGACAGGGGATGAAGCTTTCTTT. Amino acids: CASRPLTGDEAFF.

The V and J genes are TRBV19 and TRBJ2-7; D not certain. V was shortened by 0 bases and J by 1 base, with 7 bases between the two germline ends. The V gene's germline CDR1 is LNHDA and CDR2 SQIVND (reference sequence). This CDR3 has 14 amino acids. The CDR3 loop reads CASSIDPESYEQYF. The CDR3 DNA reads as TGTGCCAGTAGTATAGACCCCGAGTCCTACGAGCAGTACTTC.

The sample holds a few counts of this clone. V usage is TRBV28 and J usage is TRBJ1-6, with TRBD1 matching over 8 bases. Unmatched junction bases numbered 4, after V lost 6 bases and J lost 0 bases. Germline lookup yields CDR1 MDHEN and CDR2 SYDVKM. This CDR3 has 16 residues. This CDR3 reads CASRRQGSSYNSPLHF. CDR3 DNA: TGTGCCAGCAGAAGACAGGGGAGCTCCTATAATTCACCCCTCCACTTT.

This sequence joins TRBV6-5 and TRBJ2-7; tentatively, D is TRBD1 (5 bases). The CDR3 is 14 amino acids. Trimming took off 2 bases at V and 3 bases at J, with 11 bases between the two ends. CDR1 MNHEY and CDR2 SVGAGI come from the germline V gene. The CDR3 nucleotides are TGTGCCAGCAGTTACCTGGACAATAACTACGAGCAGTACTTC. Protein product: CASSYLDNNYEQYF.

The gene calls are TRBV6-5 and TRBJ2-7, with no clear D. Germline assignment: CDR1 MNHEY and CDR2 SVGAGI. This CDR3 has 10 residues. Trimming took off 8 bases at V and 2 bases at J, with 4 bases between the two ends. CDR3 coding DNA: TGTGCCAGCTCCACCTACGAGCAGTACTTC. Translation gives CASSTYEQYF.

J is TRBJ2-3 and V is TRBV11-3; D is ambiguous. Germline CDR1 SGHNT, CDR2 YENEEA. The CDR3 has 14 residues. V was cut by 5 bases and J by 6 bases, with 15 bases left in between. The DNA of the CDR3 is TGTGCCAGCAGCCGCACGGTTTCCGCGGATACGCAGTATTTT. Protein: CASSRTVSADTQYF.

This sequence joins TRBV18 and TRBJ1-1, with 7 bases that match TRBD1. Germline loops: CDR1 KGHSH, CDR2 LQKENI. After removal of 2 bases from V and 5 bases from J, the junction contained 8 bases not matched to a gene. The CDR3 length is 15 residues. The CDR3, as DNA: TGTGCCAGCTCACCAAACAAGGGGGCAATTACTGAAGCTTTCTTT. Translated: CASSPNKGAITEAFF.

The gene calls are TRBV9 and TRBJ1-2; 9 positions agree with TRBD1. V dropped 4 bases and J dropped 2; count of bases not matched to a gene: 3. CDR1 is SGDLS, CDR2 YYNGEE, per germline. This CDR3 comprises 14 residues. The CDR3 bases are TGTGCCAGCAGCCCTGGACAGGGGAACTATGGCTACACCTTC. It yields the protein CASSPGQGNYGYTF.

The chain has TRBV30 and TRBJ1-5; TRBD1 agrees at 9 bases. CDR1 is GTSNPN and CDR2 is SVGIG in the germline V gene (reference sequence). This CDR3 has 14 residues. With 3 bases clipped from V and 2 bases from J, the junction kept 2 bases outside the gene matches. CDR3 bases: TGTGCCTGGAGAGGGGACAGGGGCAATCAGCCCCAGCATTTT. Encoded protein: CAWRGDRGNQPQHF.

The chain combines TRBV6-2 or TRBV6-3 with TRBJ2-5; 12 nucleotides line up with TRBD2. The CDR3 has 15 amino acids. Germline CDR1 is MNHEY and CDR2 is SVGEGT. With V trimmed by 5 bases and J by 4 bases, 5 bases remained unmatched. DNA of the CDR3: TGTGCCAGCAGTCCGCCGGGACTAGCGGGAGAGACCCAGTACTTC. Translated: CASSPPGLAGETQYF.

The rearrangement links TRBV18 to TRBJ1-4, with D possibly being TRBD1 (6 bases). CDR3 length: 15 residues. The V end was cut by 0 bases, the J end by 5 bases, with 10 bases between. Germline loops: CDR1 KGHSH, CDR2 LQKENI. CDR3 sequence reads: CASSPPDRRNEKLFF. Here the CDR3 DNA reads TGTGCCAGCTCACCACCGGACAGACGGAATGAAAAACTGTTTTTT. The variable domain in full, with the rest retrieved from reference TRBV18 and TRBJ1-4, is NAGVMQNPRHLVRRRGQEARLRCSPMKGHSHVYWYRQLPEEGLKFMVYLQKENIIDESGMPKERFSAEFPKEGPSILRIQQVVRGDSAAYFCASSPPDRRNEKLFFGSGTQLSVL.

This clone was picked up one time. The V call is TRBV18, the J call TRBJ2-3, with TRBD2 matching 10 bases. CDR1 and CDR2 from the germline V gene are KGHSH and LQKENI. With 2 bases clipped from V and 3 bases from J, the junction kept 8 bases outside the gene matches. This CDR3 spans 17 amino acids. In DNA, the CDR3 is TGTGCCAGCTCACCAAGAACTAGCGGGACGGGTACAGATACGCAGTATTTT. It specifies CASSPRTSGTGTDTQYF.

This chain uses TRBV19 with TRBJ1-2, with D perhaps TRBD1 (6 bases). V was shortened by 3 bases and J by 2 bases, with 10 bases between the two germline ends. CDR3 length: 14 amino acids. Germline assignment: CDR1 LNHDA and CDR2 SQIVND (reference sequence). CDR3 amino acids: CASSMYRANYGYTF. For the CDR3, the DNA is TGTGCCAGTAGTATGTACAGGGCCAACTATGGCTACACCTTC.

The chain links TRBV19 to TRBJ2-7, with 8 bases identical to TRBD2. The ends lost 5 bases at V and 0 bases at J; junction bases unmatched: 12. Germline lookup yields CDR1 LNHDA and CDR2 SQIVND (reference sequence). The CDR3 is 17 residues long. The CDR3 nucleotides are TGTGCCAGTAGTGTCCGAGTAACTAGCGGAGACTCCTACGAGCAGTACTTC. Translating it yields CASSVRVTSGDSYEQYF.

The chain combines TRBV7-2 with TRBJ2-7, with 8 bases aligning to TRBD1. There are 14 residues in the CDR3. V gave up 7 bases and J gave up 6 bases; unmatched junction bases: 11. Germline V CDR1 and CDR2: SGHTA, FQGNSA. CDR3 loop: CASKRRTGTFEQYF. CDR3 in DNA: TGTGCCAGCAAGCGAAGGACAGGGACCTTCGAGCAGTACTTC.

The CDR3 DNA reads TGTGCCAGCAGCCTACAGGGGACCAACTATGGCTACACCTTC. Translation: CASSLQGTNYGYTF. J is TRBJ1-2 and V is TRBV11-2, with 7 bases matching TRBD1. Germline V gives CDR1 SGHAT, CDR2 FQNNGV. This CDR3 has 14 residues. J gave up 2 bases and V 5 bases, and 5 bases lay outside the gene matches.

The CDR3, as DNA: TGTGCCATCAGCCCAGACCGGGACATAACCTACGAGCAGTACTTC. Amino acid sequence: CAISPDRDITYEQYF. The rearrangement links TRBV10-3 to TRBJ2-7; possibly TRBD1 for D (6 bases). Trimming left V 6 bases short and J 2 bases short, with 17 bases between. The V gene's germline CDR1 is ENHRY and CDR2 SYGVKD. CDR3 length equals 15 residues.

J is TRBJ1-5 and V is TRBV4-3, with D perhaps TRBD1 (5 bases). This CDR3 has 15 amino acids. V lost 3 bases to trimming and J lost 6 bases, with 15 bases between them. The germline V gene has CDR1 LGHNA and CDR2 YSLEER. The CDR3 loop reads CASSQDSRGRQPQHF. The CDR3 nucleotides are TGCGCCAGCAGCCAGGACTCGCGGGGCCGTCAGCCCCAGCATTTT.

The CDR3 DNA follows: TGTGCCAGCAGCTTAGCTAGCGGGAGTCCCTACGAGCAGTACTTC. Protein sequence: CASSLASGSPYEQYF. The chain couples TRBV7-2 to TRBJ2-7; 9 bases are a match to TRBD2. Per the germline V gene, CDR1 is SGHTA and CDR2 is FQGNSA. This CDR3 spans 15 amino acids. With V trimmed by 0 bases and J by 2 bases, 2 bases remained unmatched.

The chain has TRBV7-2 and TRBJ2-7, with D perhaps TRBD1 (7 bases). This CDR3 has 15 residues. V gave up 0 bases and J gave up 5 bases, with 14 bases separating them. The germline gives CDR1 SGHTA, CDR2 FQGNSA. The DNA for the CDR3 is TGTGCCAGCAGCTTAGCCAGACAGGGAGGACACGAGCAGTACTTC. Encoded protein: CASSLARQGGHEQYF.

The rearrangement joins TRBV7-8 to TRBJ2-5; 9 positions agree with TRBD2. The CDR3 loop spans 17 amino acids. Germline V gives CDR1 SGHVS, CDR2 FQNEAQ. The ends lost 4 bases at V and 7 bases at J; junction bases unmatched: 16. CDR3 amino acids: CASSSSPSAGGLGTQYF. As DNA, the CDR3 is TGTGCCAGCAGCTCCTCCCCCTCGGCGGGGGGGCTCGGGACCCAGTACTTC.